Shown below are 6 T cell receptor beta chains from a single sample sequenced in a study of Ad26.COV2.S vaccination and SARS-CoV-2 variants (dated by TCRdb to 2020 to 2023). Receptor amplification or capture employed the immunoSEQ multiplex PCR assay. Drawn from immuneACCESS, this table holds only the in-frame rearrangements with V and J called that TCRdb kept. Clones are partly lost; checked studies trace under half to an unresolved V gene and leave the rest unexplained. Across this sample there are about 480,000 clones, with approximately 90% seen only once. The ten largest make up over 10% of the sample. The label giving this sample's treatment or condition can be read as: 15 to 20 received Ad26.COV2.S at low or high dose, single or two shots; roughly 5 received placebo; per-sample allocation not given. Repertoires of vaccine and placebo recipients were sequenced from samples collected on day 63 after the first injection.

The source material was peripheral blood, sampled in a trial of Ad26.COV2.S vaccine versus placebo. The source of these receptors is a person aged 18 to 65 who received the Ad26.COV2.S COVID-19 vaccine or a placebo.

The table lists this clone with a count of one. This sequence joins TRBV14 and TRBJ2-1; 8 bases align to TRBD2. The CDR3 runs 14 residues. V shed 4 bases and J 4 bases; nucleotides not matched to a gene: 3. Germline V gene sequence: CDR1 SGHDN, CDR2 FVKESK. CDR3 region: CASSPGTRYNEQFF. CDR3 sequence (DNA): TGTGCCAGCAGCCCCGGGACTAGGTACAATGAGCAGTTCTTC.

This clone has a count of ten or more. The chain couples TRBV20-1 to TRBJ2-2; no definite D call. This CDR3 has 13 amino acids. The ends were cut back, 3 bases at V and 6 bases at J, with 11 bases in the middle. Germline V CDR1 and CDR2: DFQATT, SNEGSKA (reference sequence). The DNA of the CDR3 is TGCAGTGCTAGTATGAGACCGGCCGGGGAGCTGTTTTTT. Translation: CSASMRPAGELFF.

The chain is built from TRBV28 and TRBJ1-5; 7 bases match TRBD1. This CDR3 comprises 16 residues. Trimming removed 1 base from V and 6 bases from J; junction bases left unmatched: 9. Per germline, CDR1 MDHEN and CDR2 SYDVKM. Here the CDR3 DNA reads TGTGCCAGCAGTTTATTAACTTACAGGGGTGGTCAGCCCCAGCATTTT. This codes for CASSLLTYRGGQPQHF.

V usage is TRBV27 and J usage is TRBJ2-1; 8 nucleotides agree with TRBD1. This CDR3 has 13 residues. V trimming: 4 bases; J trimming: 8 bases; junction bases outside the gene matches: 4. The germline V gene encodes CDR1 MNHEY and CDR2 SMNVEV (reference sequence). For the CDR3, the DNA is TGTGCCAGCAGTTACGACAGGGGCGATGAGCAGTTCTTC. Translated: CASSYDRGDEQFF.

The chain couples TRBV19 to TRBJ1-2; 10 positions match TRBD1. The CDR3 runs 16 residues. Germline trimming cut 4 bases from V and 1 base from J; bases unmatched to any gene: 6. CDR1 and CDR2 from the germline V gene are LNHDA and SQIVND (reference sequence). For the CDR3, the DNA is TGTGCCAGTAGTAGGGACAGGGGATCGGTTAACTATGGCTACACCTTC. Protein sequence: CASSRDRGSVNYGYTF.

The chain combines TRBV11-2 with TRBJ1-2; 7 nucleotides match TRBD1. The CDR3 extends over 14 amino acids. From germline, CDR1 is SGHAT and CDR2 FQNNGV. The junction had 3 bases not matched to a gene; V was cut back by 3 bases and J by 2 bases. DNA of the CDR3: TGTGCCAGCAGCTTGGAGACAGGGAACTATGGCTACACCTTC. This translates into CASSLETGNYGYTF.